Following are 27 T cell receptor beta chains from one sample sequenced in a study of cytomegalovirus exposure and HLA in healthy donors. The PCR used 60 Vbeta and 13 Jbeta primers. Some clones are missing from TCRdb's copy, which holds only in-frame ones; the method was immunoSEQ multiplex PCR. Found here are about 210,000 clones, around 81% of them singletons; the top ten hold roughly 10%. Sequenced sample: PBMCs. The receptor source for this set is a woman aged 50 to 60 in good health and CMV-seropositive.

V usage is TRBV11-2 and J usage is TRBJ2-3, with a weak D call TRBD2 (7 bases). The germline V and J ends were trimmed by 2 bases and 2 bases, with 14 bases remaining between them. The CDR3 covers 16 residues. Germline-derived CDR1 and CDR2 are SGHAT and FQNNGV. The CDR3 region is CASSLSVGGPTDTQYF. For the CDR3, the DNA is TGTGCCAGCAGCTTATCAGTCGGGGGGCCCACAGATACGCAGTATTTT.

The gene calls are TRBV7-2 and TRBJ2-3; TRBD2 agrees at 13 bases. The length of the CDR3 is 18 residues. Germline lookup yields CDR1 SGHTA and CDR2 FQGNSA. V shed 0 bases, J shed 7 bases, and the junction held 10 bases outside the gene matches. In DNA, the CDR3 is TGTGCCAGCAGCTTAGCTCGTAGGGGACTAGCGGGGTTACATACGCAGTATTTT. Its protein product is CASSLARRGLAGLHTQYF.

The chain has TRBV30 and TRBJ1-2; weak D call: TRBD1 (6 bases). V was pared by 2 bases and J by 5 bases, with 15 bases between. The CDR3 totals 14 residues. Per the germline V gene, CDR1 is GTSNPN and CDR2 is SVGIG (reference sequence). CDR3 DNA sequence: TGTGCCTGGAGTAACGGGGGGCGATTGTATGGCTACACCTTC. Amino acids: CAWSNGGRLYGYTF.

This clone came up once. The V and J genes are TRBV19 and TRBJ1-1, with D uncertain. With 5 bases removed from V and 4 bases from J, the gap between germline ends came to 14 bases. CDR3 length: 14 residues. The germline gives CDR1 LNHDA, CDR2 SQIVND (reference sequence). DNA for the CDR3: TGTGCCAGTAGTGGATCCCGGGAGGCCACTGAAGCTTTCTTT. Protein: CASSGSREATEAFF.

This clone was observed once. The chain combines TRBV12-5 with TRBJ1-4; 7 nucleotides align to TRBD1. The V and J ends lost 6 bases and 7 bases, in that order; junction bases with no gene match: 11. CDR1 LGHNT and CDR2 FRNRAP come from the germline V gene. The CDR3 has 15 amino acids. In nucleotides, the CDR3 is TGTGCTAGTGGCCGAGGACAGGACGAGGGTGAAAAACTGTTTTTT. It specifies CASGRGQDEGEKLFF. Using reference TRBV12-5 and TRBJ1-4 for the parts outside the CDR3, the full variable domain is DARVTQTPRHKVTEMGQEVTMRCQPILGHNTVFWYRQTMMQGLELLAYFRNRAPLDDSGMPKDRFSAEMPDATLATLKIQPSEPRDSAVYFCASGRGQDEGEKLFFGSGTQLSVL.

The chain has TRBV27 and TRBJ1-2, with D tentatively TRBD1 (5 bases). This CDR3 comprises 13 residues. Germline V gene data show CDR1 as MNHEY and CDR2 as SMNVEV (reference sequence). Trimming removed 10 bases from V and 8 bases from J, with 20 bases in between. The CDR3 DNA reads TGTGCCACCCTCGGGAGTGGGGCAAAGGGCTACACCTTC. Its protein product is CATLGSGAKGYTF.

V gene TRBV27 combines with J gene TRBJ2-7; 10 positions match TRBD1. The trim removed 6 bases at V and 5 bases at J, leaving 7 bases unmatched. Germline CDR1 is MNHEY and CDR2 is SMNVEV (reference sequence). This CDR3 spans 14 amino acids. The CDR3 DNA sequence: TGTGCCAGCAGGTCGTATGGGACAGGGGACGAGCAGTACTTC. The encoded protein is CASRSYGTGDEQYF.

A single count supports this clone. The chain links TRBV11-1 to TRBJ2-7; maybe TRBD1 (6 bases). V gave up 3 bases and J gave up 3 bases, with 12 bases separating them. Per germline, CDR1 SGHAT and CDR2 FQDESV (reference sequence). The CDR3 spans 14 residues. CDR3 residues: CASSFGGRGYEQYF. CDR3 DNA: TGTGCCAGCAGCTTTGGCGGCAGGGGCTACGAGCAGTACTTC.

J is TRBJ2-7 and V is TRBV19, with 8 bases aligning to TRBD2. V trimming: 8 bases; J trimming: 4 bases; junction bases outside the gene matches: 7. From germline, CDR1 is LNHDA and CDR2 SQIVND (reference sequence). CDR3 length: 13 amino acids. Written as DNA, the CDR3 is TGTGCCAGTGGAGCGGGGGTTCATTACGAGCAGTACTTC. It is translated as CASGAGVHYEQYF.

The rearrangement links TRBV29-1 to TRBJ1-1; TRBD1 aligns across 8 bases. This CDR3 spans 13 amino acids. The V segment lost 6 bases and the J segment 4 bases; nucleotides outside the gene matches: 7. CDR1 is SQVTM, CDR2 ANQGSEA, per germline. The CDR3 spells CSVQGVAFTEAFF. The DNA for the CDR3 is TGCAGCGTACAGGGGGTAGCTTTCACTGAAGCTTTCTTT.

This clone was seen once. This chain connects TRBV30 to TRBJ1-6, with 8 positions matching TRBD1. The CDR3 extends over 13 amino acids. Germline CDR1 is GTSNPN and CDR2 is SVGIG (reference sequence). V shed 4 bases and J 6 bases; nucleotides not matched to a gene: 2. The chain's CDR3 is CAWTDRGNSPLHF. In DNA form, the CDR3 reads TGTGCCTGGACAGACAGGGGTAATTCACCCCTCCACTTT.

This chain links TRBV6-4 with TRBJ1-2; TRBD1 is a possible D gene (5 bases). The ends were cut back, 5 bases at V and 0 bases at J, with 7 bases in the middle. Germline V gives CDR1 MRHNA, CDR2 SNTAGT. The CDR3 consists of 13 residues. For the CDR3, the DNA is TGTGCCAGCAGTCAGGGTGCTAACTATGGCTACACCTTC. Amino acid sequence: CASSQGANYGYTF.

The genes are TRBV19 and TRBJ1-2; TRBD1 matches 9 bases. Germline CDR1 is LNHDA and CDR2 is SQIVND (reference sequence). J lost 4 bases, V lost 4 bases, and 4 bases had no gene match. The CDR3 extends over 14 amino acids. CDR3 bases: TGTGCCAGTAGTACCCGGGACAGGGTCTATGGCTACACCTTC. Translated, it gives CASSTRDRVYGYTF.

This chain uses TRBV6-5 with TRBJ1-1; TRBD1 is a possible D gene (5 bases). Germline CDR1 reads MNHEY; CDR2 reads SVGAGI. Trimming shortened V by 2 bases and J by 0 bases, and 10 bases separated the two germline ends. The CDR3 runs to 15 residues. The CDR3 loop reads CASSYGAGMNTEAFF. The CDR3 nucleotides are TGTGCCAGCAGTTACGGTGCAGGGATGAACACTGAAGCTTTCTTT.

The genes are TRBV6-6 and TRBJ2-7; possible D gene TRBD1, 6 bases. Trimming removed 6 bases from V and 3 bases from J, with 15 bases in between. Germline V gives CDR1 MNHNY, CDR2 SVGAGI (reference sequence). The CDR3 is made up of 14 amino acids. In DNA, the CDR3 is TGTGCCAGCAGAGAGCCGGGACATTTCTACGAGCAGTACTTC. Amino acid sequence: CASREPGHFYEQYF.

The gene calls are TRBV29-1 and TRBJ2-7; 9 bases map to TRBD1. Germline CDR1 is SQVTM and CDR2 is ANQGSEA. This CDR3 contains 14 residues. The junction had 4 bases not matched to a gene; V was cut back by 2 bases and J by 2 bases. CDR3 amino acids: CSVEPQGAPYEQYF. The CDR3 DNA reads TGCAGCGTTGAACCACAGGGGGCACCCTACGAGCAGTACTTC.

Concerning this clone itself: A read error may produce the germline difference seen at one junction end. The chain has TRBV18 and TRBJ2-5, with TRBD1 matching over 7 bases. There are 14 residues in the CDR3. The V gene's germline CDR1 is KGHSH and CDR2 LQKENI. The CDR3 region has the DNA TGTGCCAGCTCACCCGGGACAGTTCAAGGGACCCAGTACTTC. It specifies CASSPGTVQGTQYF.

CDR3 sequence: CASSQGQGEETQYF. CDR3 sequence (DNA): TGCGCCAGCAGCCAGGGACAGGGAGAAGAGACCCAGTACTTC. The chain employs TRBV4-1 and TRBJ2-5; 9 positions match TRBD1. CDR1 MGHRA and CDR2 YSYEKL come from the germline V gene. The CDR3 runs to 14 residues. The junction had 2 bases not matched to a gene; V was cut back by 3 bases and J by 3 bases.

This rearrangement joins TRBV27 to TRBJ2-3; 14 nucleotides line up with TRBD2. The CDR3 runs to 15 residues. V gave up 6 bases and J gave up 4 bases; unmatched junction bases: 3. Germline CDR1 MNHEY, CDR2 SMNVEV (reference sequence). This chain's CDR3 is CASSRLAGGPDTQYF. The CDR3 DNA follows: TGTGCCAGCAGCCGACTAGCGGGGGGGCCAGATACGCAGTATTTT.

This chain connects TRBV15 to TRBJ2-7; possible D gene TRBD1, 5 bases. The CDR3 spans 15 residues. Germline loops: CDR1 LNHNV, CDR2 YYDKDF (reference sequence). Trimming removed 5 bases at V and 3 bases at J, with 17 bases between. The CDR3 spells CATSPAGQGGYEQYF. The CDR3 DNA sequence: TGTGCCACCAGCCCGGCCGGGCAGGGCGGCTACGAGCAGTACTTC.

This chain links TRBV5-1 with TRBJ1-4; 8 nucleotides match TRBD1. The CDR3 covers 16 residues. CDR1 SGHRS and CDR2 YFSETQ come from the germline V gene. The ends lost 2 bases at V and 0 bases at J; junction bases unmatched: 3. CDR3: CASSFTGGPTNEKLFF. The CDR3 DNA reads TGCGCCAGCAGCTTTACAGGGGGACCAACTAATGAAAAACTGTTTTTT.

The chain combines TRBV6-1 with TRBJ2-5, with TRBD1 matching over 7 bases. In germline, CDR1 is MNHNS, CDR2 SASEGT. The ends lost 2 bases at V and 4 bases at J; junction bases unmatched: 7. The CDR3 has 15 residues. CDR3 sequence: CASSETGDPGETQYF. The CDR3, as DNA: TGTGCCAGCAGTGAAACAGGGGACCCAGGAGAGACCCAGTACTTC.

The rearrangement links TRBV19 to TRBJ1-1; 7 nucleotides align to TRBD1. The CDR3 has 12 amino acids. CDR1 is LNHDA and CDR2 is SQIVND in the germline V gene (reference sequence). V dropped 10 bases and J dropped 1; count of bases not matched to a gene: 3. The chain's CDR3 is CATRGWNTEAFF. The DNA for the CDR3 is TGTGCCACCAGGGGGTGGAACACTGAAGCTTTCTTT. Variable domain in full (rest from reference TRBV19 and TRBJ1-1): DGGITQSPKYLFRKEGQNVTLSCEQNLNHDAMYWYRQDPGQGLRLIYYSQIVNDFQKGDIAEGYSVSREKKESFPLTVTSAQKNPTAFYLCATRGWNTEAFFGQGTRLTVV.

The chain is built from TRBV5-1 and TRBJ1-2, with 8 bases matching TRBD1. The CDR3 consists of 13 residues. Germline loops: CDR1 SGHRS, CDR2 YFSETQ. J gave up 3 bases and V 4 bases, and 2 bases lay outside the gene matches. Written as DNA, the CDR3 is TGCGCCAGCAGCGTACAGGGGGACTATGGCTACACCTTC. Translating it yields CASSVQGDYGYTF.

The genes are TRBV6-5 and TRBJ2-4; D not resolved. The V end lost 5 bases, the J end lost 7 bases, and 12 bases lay between the germline ends. The V gene's germline CDR1 is MNHEY and CDR2 SVGAGI. There are 13 residues in the CDR3. The DNA for the CDR3 is TGTGCCAGCAGTCCCGGCCAGGATAACATTCAGTACTTC. It translates to CASSPGQDNIQYF.

The chain uses TRBV29-1 and TRBJ1-2; D call uncertain. The germline gives CDR1 SQVTM, CDR2 ANQGSEA. This CDR3 has 12 amino acids. V shed 2 bases and J shed 4 bases, with 8 bases lying between them. The CDR3 loop is CSVEHSIYGYTF. The CDR3 bases are TGCAGCGTTGAACACTCGATCTATGGCTACACCTTC.

CDR3 sequence (DNA): TGTGCCTGGAGTGTATTCAATGAGGCCGCGAGGGGAAACACCATATATTTT. Translated, it gives CAWSVFNEAARGNTIYF. The rearrangement joins TRBV30 to TRBJ1-3; no definite D call. The germline gives CDR1 GTSNPN, CDR2 SVGIG (reference sequence). V was clipped by 0 bases and J by 4 bases, with 19 bases between them. This CDR3 has 17 residues.